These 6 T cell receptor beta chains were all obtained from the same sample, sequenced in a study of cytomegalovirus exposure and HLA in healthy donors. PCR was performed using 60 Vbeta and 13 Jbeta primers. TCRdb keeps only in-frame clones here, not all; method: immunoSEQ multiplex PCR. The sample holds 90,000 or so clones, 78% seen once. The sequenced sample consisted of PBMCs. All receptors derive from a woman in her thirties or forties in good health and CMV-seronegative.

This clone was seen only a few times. This CDR3 reads CASSLAGVETQYF. CDR3 nucleotides: TGCGCCAGCAGCTTGGCGGGGGTGGAGACCCAGTACTTC. The chain employs TRBV5-1 and TRBJ2-5, with D possibly TRBD2 on 6 matching bases. Trimming shortened V by 0 bases and J by 5 bases, and 8 bases separated the two germline ends. This CDR3 has 13 amino acids. Germline CDR1 SGHRS, CDR2 YFSETQ.

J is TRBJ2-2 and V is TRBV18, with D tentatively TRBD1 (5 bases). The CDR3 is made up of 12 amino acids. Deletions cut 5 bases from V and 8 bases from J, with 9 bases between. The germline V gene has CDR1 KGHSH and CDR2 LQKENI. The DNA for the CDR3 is TGTGCCAGCTCAGCGACAGAAGGGGAGCTGTTTTTT. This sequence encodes CASSATEGELFF.

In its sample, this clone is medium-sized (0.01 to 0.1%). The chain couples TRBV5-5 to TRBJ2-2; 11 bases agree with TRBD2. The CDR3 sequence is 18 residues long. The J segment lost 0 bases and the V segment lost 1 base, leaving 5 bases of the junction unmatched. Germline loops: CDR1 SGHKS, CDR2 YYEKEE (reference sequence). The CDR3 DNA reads TGTGCCAGCAGCTTGAGCCTAGCGGGAGGCCCGAACACCGGGGAGCTGTTTTTT. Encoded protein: CASSLSLAGGPNTGELFF.

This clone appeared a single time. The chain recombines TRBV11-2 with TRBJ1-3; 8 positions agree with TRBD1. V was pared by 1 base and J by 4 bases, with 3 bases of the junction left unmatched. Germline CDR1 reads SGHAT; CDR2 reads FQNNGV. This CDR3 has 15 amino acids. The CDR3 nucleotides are TGTGCCAGCAGCTTAGTCCAGGGGGCCGGAAACACCATATATTTT. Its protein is CASSLVQGAGNTIYF.

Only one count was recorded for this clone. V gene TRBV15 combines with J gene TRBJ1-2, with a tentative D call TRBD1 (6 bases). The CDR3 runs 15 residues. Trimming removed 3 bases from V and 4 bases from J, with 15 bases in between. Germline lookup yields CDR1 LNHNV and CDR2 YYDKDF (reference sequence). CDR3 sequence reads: CATSRDSSRAYGYTF. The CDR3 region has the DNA TGTGCCACCAGCAGGGACAGTTCCCGCGCCTATGGCTACACCTTC.

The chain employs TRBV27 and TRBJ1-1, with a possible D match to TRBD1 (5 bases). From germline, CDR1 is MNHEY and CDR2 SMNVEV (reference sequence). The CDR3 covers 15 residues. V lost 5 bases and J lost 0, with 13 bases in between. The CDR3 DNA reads TGTGCCAGCAGTACCTATGGGACTCTGAACACTGAAGCTTTCTTT. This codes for CASSTYGTLNTEAFF.